This is a list of T cell receptor beta chains from one sample in a study of cytomegalovirus exposure and HLA in healthy donors. Profiling relied on immunoSEQ multiplex PCR, and the TCRdb table lists in-frame clones only, not all of them. The table lists some 140,000 clones, approximately 87% of them singletons. Sequencing input: PBMCs. The receptors come from a man aged 40-55 years in good health and CMV-seronegative. Each CDR3 is given with its conserved first and last residue. The D gene is left open where the match is weak. Some rows have no size entry. The others give once, few or many, or a class for an expanded clone.

size: few; length: 14; D: NA; V: TRBV2; J: TRBJ2-3; DNA: TGTGCCAGCAGGAGAACGAGGGGCACAGATACGCAGTATTTT; CDR3: CASRRTRGTDTQYF
size: NA; length: 12; D: TRBD1; V: TRBV6-5; J: TRBJ1-2; DNA: TGTGCCAGCAGTTCCTTGGGACAGGGGTTCACCTTC; CDR3: CASSSLGQGFTF
size: NA; length: 13; D: NA; V: TRBV7-8; J: TRBJ1-1; DNA: TGTGCCAGCAGCTTAGAGGGGTTCACTGAAGCTTTCTTT; CDR3: CASSLEGFTEAFF
size: NA; length: 15; D: TRBD1; V: TRBV19; J: TRBJ1-2; DNA: TGTGCCAGTAACCCGACAGGGGGCCCTAACTATGGCTACACCTTC; CDR3: CASNPTGGPNYGYTF
size: NA; length: 14; D: TRBD2; V: TRBV13; J: TRBJ2-2; DNA: TGTGCCAGCAGCTTAGGCGGGAGGACCGGGGAGCTGTTTTTT; CDR3: CASSLGGRTGELFF
size: NA; length: 16; D: NA; V: TRBV10-3; J: TRBJ1-3; DNA: TGTGCCATCAGTGAGTCGGGGGGATTGACGGCGCACACCATATATTTT; CDR3: CAISESGGLTAHTIYF
size: NA; length: 13; D: TRBD1; V: TRBV29-1; J: TRBJ2-7; DNA: TGCAGCGTTGTTCGGGACAGGGCCTACGAGCAGTACTTC; CDR3: CSVVRDRAYEQYF
size: NA; length: 14; D: NA; V: TRBV7-8; J: TRBJ2-5; DNA: TGTGCCAGCAGCTGGGACAACCAACAAGAGACCCAGTACTTC; CDR3: CASSWDNQQETQYF
size: few; length: 15; D: TRBD1; V: TRBV9; J: TRBJ1-5; DNA: TGTGCCAGCAGCGCCGGACAGGGGAGCAATCAGCCCCAGCATTTT; CDR3: CASSAGQGSNQPQHF
size: NA; length: 18; D: TRBD2; V: TRBV9; J: TRBJ2-1; DNA: TGTGCCAGCAGCACGGACAGGAGTGGGACTAGCGGCTACAATGAGCAGTTCTTC; CDR3: CASSTDRSGTSGYNEQFF
size: NA; length: 14; D: NA; V: TRBV7-8; J: TRBJ1-2; DNA: TGTGCCAGCAGCCTGACATTCGGGGGGGCCCCACTCTTCTTC; CDR3: CASSLTFGGAPLFF
size: NA; length: 10; D: NA; V: TRBV15; J: TRBJ2-1; DNA: TGTGCCACTACCATGGGGGGTCAGTTCTTC; CDR3: CATTMGGQFF
size: NA; length: 14; D: TRBD1; V: TRBV12-5; J: TRBJ2-3; DNA: TGTGCTAGTGCCCCAGACAGGGGAACAGATACGCAGTATTTT; CDR3: CASAPDRGTDTQYF
size: NA; length: 17; D: TRBD1; V: TRBV11-3; J: TRBJ2-1; DNA: TGTGCCAGCAGCTCGGGGGGACAGGGTAGGGCCTACAATGAGCAGTTCTTC; CDR3: CASSSGGQGRAYNEQFF